A single sample gave rise to the 21 T cell receptor beta chains below, sequenced in a study of T cell responses to AZD1222 COVID-19 vaccine. Method: immunoSEQ multiplex PCR; TCRdb's copy keeps in-frame clones and lacks some. The sample includes 100,000 to 150,000 clones, 80% to 95% seen only once; the top ten take approximately 2.1%. The material sequenced was peripheral blood, taken 28 days after the second AZD1222 dose. The receptors derive from an adult who received the AZD1222 COVID-19 vaccine.

This chain uses TRBV5-4 with TRBJ1-1; the match to TRBD1 covers 7 bases. Unmatched junction bases numbered 11, after V lost 2 bases and J lost 4 bases. This CDR3 comprises 16 residues. Looked up from germline, CDR1 is SGHNT and CDR2 is YYREEE (reference sequence). Here the CDR3 reads CASSFLFDRAITEAFF. Written as DNA, the CDR3 is TGTGCCAGCAGCTTCTTGTTTGACAGGGCAATCACTGAAGCTTTCTTT.

This clone was observed a single time. V gene TRBV24-1 combines with J gene TRBJ2-1; 16 bases fit TRBD2. The CDR3 consists of 16 residues. CDR1 and CDR2 from the germline V gene are KGHDR and SFDVKD. V lost 4 bases and J lost 12; bases outside the gene matches: 8. CDR3 in DNA: TGTGCCACCAGTGACACTGGGACTAGCGGGAGGGGAAGGCAGTTCTTC. It codes for CATSDTGTSGRGRQFF.

This clone occurred once. The genes are TRBV5-1 and TRBJ1-6; possible D gene TRBD1, 5 bases. In germline, CDR1 is SGHRS, CDR2 YFSETQ. The CDR3 runs 14 residues. V was shortened by 3 bases and J by 10 bases, with 14 bases between the two germline ends. This CDR3 is CASSSLGALSPLHF. In nucleotides, the CDR3 is TGCGCCAGCAGCTCTCTAGGGGCTCTCTCACCCCTCCACTTT. The full variable domain, with the rest looked up from reference TRBV5-1 and TRBJ1-6, is KAGVTQTPRYLIKTRGQQVTLSCSPISGHRSVSWYQQTPGQGLQFLFEYFSETQRNKGNFPGRFSGRQFSNSRSEMNVSTLELGDSALYLCASSSLGALSPLHFGNGTRLTVT.

This chain connects TRBV7-8 to TRBJ1-2; a weak D match, TRBD1 (5 bases). Germline V gives CDR1 SGHVS, CDR2 FQNEAQ. There are 14 residues in the CDR3. V was shortened by 4 bases and J by 2 bases, with 11 bases between the two germline ends. CDR3 residues: CASSSRDRNYGYTF. The CDR3 region has the DNA TGTGCCAGCAGCTCCAGGGATCGGAACTATGGCTACACCTTC.

The chain is built from TRBV7-9 and TRBJ1-4; TRBD1 matches 8 bases. The CDR3 length is 15 residues. The junction had 12 bases not matched to a gene; V was cut back by 5 bases and J by 10 bases. Germline lookup yields CDR1 SEHNR and CDR2 FQNEAQ (reference sequence). The CDR3 bases are TGTGCCAGCAGCGAAAGGACAGGGCCGGGGGGAAAACTGTTTTTT. Its protein is CASSERTGPGGKLFF.

This chain uses TRBV19 with TRBJ1-5; no definite D call. Deletions cut 2 bases from V and 5 bases from J, with 13 bases between. Per germline, CDR1 LNHDA and CDR2 SQIVND (reference sequence). CDR3 length: 15 amino acids. CDR3 nucleotide sequence: TGTGCCAGTAGTATAAATCCCCGGACCGATCAGCCCCAGCATTTT. Translated, it gives CASSINPRTDQPQHF.

V is TRBV15 and J is TRBJ2-5, with TRBD2 identical over 7 bases. The germline CDR1 and CDR2 sequences are LNHNV and YYDKDF (reference sequence). V lost 5 bases and J lost 1; bases outside the gene matches: 10. The CDR3 spans 16 residues. The CDR3 DNA follows: TGTGCCACCAGCCGGGGGGAAATAGCGTCCCAAGAGACCCAGTACTTC. It codes for CATSRGEIASQETQYF.

The chain employs TRBV7-3 and TRBJ2-5; 11 bases are shared with TRBD2. Trimming at V came to 0 bases and at J to 2 bases, leaving 8 bases not matched to a gene. Germline V gene lookup returns CDR1 SGHTA and CDR2 FQGTGA. The CDR3 runs to 18 residues. CDR3 residues: CASSLTGSSGRTQETQYF. The CDR3 DNA reads TGTGCCAGCAGCTTAACCGGATCTAGCGGGAGGACGCAAGAGACCCAGTACTTC.

The chain carries TRBV2 and TRBJ2-1; TRBD2 might be the D (5 bases). Deletions cut 3 bases from V and 10 bases from J, with 16 bases between. Germline CDR1 is SNHLY and CDR2 is FYNNEI. The CDR3 runs 14 residues. CDR3 sequence: CASSEGLAVTEQFF. The CDR3, as DNA: TGTGCCAGCAGTGAGGGTCTAGCCGTAACCGAGCAGTTCTTC.

The V call is TRBV18, the J call TRBJ2-7; D is unresolved. V was clipped by 4 bases and J by 1 base, with 5 bases between them. The CDR3 is 12 amino acids. Per the germline V gene, CDR1 is KGHSH and CDR2 is LQKENI. This CDR3 reads CASSHYSYEQYF. CDR3 in DNA: TGTGCCAGCTCACACTATTCCTACGAGCAGTACTTC.

This clone was seen once. V is TRBV30 and J is TRBJ2-5; either TRBD1 or TRBD2 may supply D (6 bases each). This CDR3 has 15 amino acids. V lost 0 bases and J 5 bases, leaving 16 bases between the germline ends. Germline values: CDR1 GTSNPN, CDR2 SVGIG (reference sequence). In nucleotides, the CDR3 is TGTGCCTGGAGTGTACTTGGGGGGCCGGCGGAGACCCAGTACTTC. Protein: CAWSVLGGPAETQYF.

This chain uses TRBV7-2 with TRBJ2-3; 15 nucleotides align to TRBD2. The CDR3 contains 18 residues. The germline V gene has CDR1 SGHTA and CDR2 FQGNSA. V lost 0 bases, J lost 3 bases, and 4 bases stayed unmatched. The CDR3 DNA is TGTGCCAGCAGCTTAGCGGGGACTAGCGGGGGGTGGACAGATACGCAGTATTTT. It codes for CASSLAGTSGGWTDTQYF.

This rearrangement joins TRBV9 to TRBJ1-5; TRBD1 agrees at 8 bases. CDR3 length: 16 amino acids. With 2 bases clipped from V and 0 bases from J, the junction kept 4 bases outside the gene matches. Germline CDR1 reads SGDLS; CDR2 reads YYNGEE. The CDR3 bases are TGTGCCAGCAGCGTCGGACAGGGAGGTAGCAATCAGCCCCAGCATTTT. Its protein is CASSVGQGGSNQPQHF.

The CDR3 bases are TGTGCCAGCGGGAGAAGAGCGGCGACCACAGATACGCAGTATTTT. Its translation is CASGRRAATTDTQYF. V gene TRBV2 combines with J gene TRBJ2-3; possibly TRBD2 for D (5 bases). The length of the CDR3 is 15 residues. The ends were cut back, 8 bases at V and 2 bases at J, with 17 bases in the middle. Germline V gene lookup returns CDR1 SNHLY and CDR2 FYNNEI.

The V gene is TRBV7-2, the J gene TRBJ1-6; D unclear. CDR1 and CDR2 from the germline V gene are SGHTA and FQGNSA. The CDR3 has 15 residues. V lost 1 base and J 7 bases, leaving 11 bases between the germline ends. The CDR3 is CASSLVPGLNSPLHF. The CDR3 bases are TGTGCCAGCAGCTTAGTCCCGGGTTTGAATTCACCCCTCCACTTT.

The V and J genes are TRBV18 and TRBJ2-5; 8 nucleotides align to TRBD1. From germline, CDR1 is KGHSH and CDR2 LQKENI. The CDR3 spans 16 residues. After removal of 3 bases from V and 6 bases from J, the junction contained 12 bases not matched to a gene. CDR3 amino acids: CASSPAGQGNGKTQYF. The CDR3 nucleotides read TGTGCCAGCTCACCGGCCGGACAGGGTAACGGGAAGACCCAGTACTTC.

The chain couples TRBV5-1 to TRBJ2-2, with TRBD2 matching over 8 bases. CDR1 SGHRS and CDR2 YFSETQ come from the germline V gene. With V trimmed by 2 bases and J by 0 bases, 15 bases remained unmatched. CDR3 length: 20 residues. The CDR3 DNA follows: TGCGCCAGCAGCTTAGCGGGACTAGTTGTGGGAAACACGAACACCGGGGAGCTGTTTTTT. Translating gives CASSLAGLVVGNTNTGELFF.

The chain joins TRBV5-5 to TRBJ1-6; 8 nucleotides match TRBD1. After removal of 4 bases from V and 8 bases from J, the junction contained 5 bases not matched to a gene. This CDR3 comprises 14 residues. Germline V CDR1 and CDR2: SGHKS, YYEKEE (reference sequence). CDR3 in DNA: TGTGCCAGCAGCCTTACAGGGGGTTATTCACCCCTCCACTTT. Amino acids: CASSLTGGYSPLHF.

J is TRBJ2-3 and V is TRBV7-9; D might be TRBD2 (5 bases). Germline CDR1 SEHNR, CDR2 FQNEAQ (reference sequence). Trimming stripped 4 bases from V and 7 bases from J, with 15 bases between. CDR3 length equals 14 residues. For the CDR3, the DNA is TGTGCCAGCAGCTCGGGCAGCCCGGGATATACGCAGTATTTT. Residues: CASSSGSPGYTQYF. Based on the CDR3 plus reference TRBV7-9 and TRBJ2-3, the full variable domain is DTGVSQNPRHKITKRGQNVTFRCDPISEHNRLYWYRQTLGQGPEFLTYFQNEAQLEKSRLLSDRFSAERPKGSFSTLEIQRTEQGDSAMYLCASSSGSPGYTQYFGPGTRLTVL.

CDR3 DNA sequence: TGCGCCAGCGGGCAGGGTCTCTTAGGGGAGACCCAGTACTTC. Protein product: CASGQGLLGETQYF. The gene calls are TRBV5-1 and TRBJ2-5; the D gene is possibly TRBD1 (5 bases). The CDR3 contains 14 residues. Trimming took off 7 bases at V and 5 bases at J, with 18 bases between the two ends. From germline, CDR1 is SGHRS and CDR2 YFSETQ.

The chain carries TRBV9 and TRBJ1-2; the D gene is possibly TRBD1 (5 bases). Germline CDR1 and CDR2: SGDLS and YYNGEE. Trimming shortened V by 4 bases and J by 3 bases, and 13 bases separated the two germline ends. This CDR3 spans 14 amino acids. CDR3 sequence reads: CASSPSSGDYGYTF. The CDR3 region has the DNA TGTGCCAGCAGCCCGAGCTCGGGGGACTATGGCTACACCTTC.